The source of this T cell receptor beta chain is a study of T-cell memory formation after mild COVID-19. Study-level points and caveats: Among CD4+ contracting clones, most were CM and EM, and CD8+ ones EMRA. Memory sampled before infection contained some responding clones, suggesting cross-reactive memory joined.

Libraries for TCRalpha and TCRbeta carried sample barcodes and unique molecular identifiers via 5'RACE. TCRdb ran MiXCR on the 5' RACE reads and lists one entry per CDR3 protein. Altogether about 560,000 distinct CDR3 sequences are present, roughly 17% being singletons, with the ten largest covering approximately 8.1%. In this sample, this clonotype turned up a few times. Antigen specificity is unknown. Germline loops: CDR1 SEHNR, CDR2 FQNEAQ (reference sequence). V lost 6 bases to trimming and J lost 1 base, with 15 bases between them. This CDR3 region has 15 residues. Sequenced material: PBMCs or a T cell subset sorted from them (not recorded which). The chain combines TRBV7-9 with TRBJ1-1, with D possibly TRBD1 on 6 matching bases. This TCR was sampled from an adult woman who had mild COVID-19 (a few samples of this study predate the infection). Cell type and time point are not known. The CDR3 region has the DNA TGTGCCAGCAGTTACCGGACAGAAACGAACACTGAAGCTTTCTTT. This codes for CASSYRTETNTEAFF.